The rows below give T cell receptor beta chains drawn from one sample of a study of tumor-infiltrating lymphocytes in localized non-small cell lung cancer. Clones were read by immunoSEQ multiplex PCR, and TCRdb kept only the in-frame ones, dropping some. The sample lists some 15,000 clones, 75% to 85% occurring once. The sequenced sample was lung tumor tissue. These receptor sequences come from a human donor with non-small cell lung cancer. Each CDR3 is given with its conserved first and last residue. Each record gives: CDR3 length, clone size, D gene, J gene, V gene, CDR3 protein, CDR3 DNA. The D gene is left open where the match is weak. Some rows mark clone size as missing; the rest say once, few, many or name a class of expanded clone.

12 NA NA TRBJ1-2 TRBV7-2 CASSPNMGGYTF TGTGCCAGCAGCCCCAACATGGGAGGCTACACCTTC
12 once NA TRBJ1-6 TRBV6-5 CASSYSSSPLHF TGTGCCAGCAGTTACTCGAGTTCACCCCTCCACTTT
14 NA NA TRBJ2-7 TRBV9 CASSAGFSSYEQYF TGTGCCAGCAGCGCAGGGTTTTCCTCCTACGAGCAGTACTTC
14 few NA TRBJ2-4 TRBV11-2 CASSFPQPPNIQYF TGTGCCAGCAGCTTCCCCCAACCCCCAAACATTCAGTACTTC
14 NA NA TRBJ1-3 TRBV5-6 CASSGGLSGNTIYF TGTGCCAGCAGCGGCGGGCTCTCTGGAAACACCATATATTTT
14 NA NA TRBJ2-1 TRBV7-8 CASSLVFLTREQFF TGTGCCAGCAGCTTAGTGTTCCTTACCAGGGAGCAGTTCTTC
13 NA TRBD2 TRBJ2-3 TRBV30 CAWSPGLAETQYF TGTGCCTGGAGTCCGGGACTAGCGGAAACGCAGTATTTT
13 NA NA TRBJ2-1 TRBV7-8 CASSLGLANEQFF TGTGCCAGCAGCCTAGGGTTGGCTAATGAGCAGTTCTTC
16 NA NA TRBJ2-3 TRBV2 CASRLPGRGGADTQYF TGTGCCAGCAGACTCCCGGGCCGGGGCGGGGCAGATACGCAGTATTTT
11 NA NA TRBJ2-7 TRBV27 CASSSAYEQYF TGTGCCAGCAGTTCAGCCTACGAGCAGTACTTC
14 NA NA TRBJ2-1 TRBV4-2 CASSQDFASNEQFF TGTGCCAGCAGCCAAGATTTTGCCTCCAATGAGCAGTTCTTC
15 NA NA TRBJ2-1 TRBV9 CASGRTSYSYNEQFF TGTGCCAGCGGCCGTACGTCCTACTCCTACAATGAGCAGTTCTTC
15 few NA TRBJ2-2 TRBV7-3 CASSFGSQGGGELFF TGTGCCAGCAGCTTCGGGTCCCAGGGAGGCGGGGAGCTGTTTTTT
15 NA TRBD1 TRBJ2-5 TRBV19 CASSTTGTKRETQYF TGTGCCAGTAGTACGACAGGGACCAAGAGGGAGACCCAGTACTTC
15 NA TRBD2 TRBJ2-1 TRBV12-5 CASGSSGKTYNEQFF TGTGCTAGTGGTAGTAGCGGGAAGACCTACAATGAGCAGTTCTTC
17 few NA TRBJ1-1 TRBV7-2 CASSLKGPGGWATEAFF TGTGCCAGCAGCTTAAAAGGTCCGGGTGGGTGGGCAACTGAAGCTTTCTTT
14 NA NA TRBJ1-1 TRBV19 CASSPTGRGTEAFF TGTGCCAGTAGTCCAACAGGGAGGGGCACTGAAGCTTTCTTT
13 NA TRBD2 TRBJ2-1 TRBV14 CAPPAGGYNEQFF TGTGCCCCCCCAGCGGGAGGATATAATGAGCAGTTCTTC
13 NA NA TRBJ1-5 TRBV10-2 CASSGQRNEPQHF TGCGCCAGCAGTGGGCAGAGGAACGAGCCCCAGCATTTT
15 NA NA TRBJ2-1 TRBV6-4 CASSKGGEAYSEQFF TGTGCCAGCAGTAAGGGGGGAGAGGCCTACAGTGAGCAGTTCTTC
16 few NA TRBJ1-3 TRBV5-1 CASSLSDRTSGNTIYF TGCGCCAGCAGCTTGAGTGACAGGACCTCTGGAAACACCATATATTTT
16 NA TRBD2 TRBJ2-3 TRBV11-2 CASSFSSGRVTDTQYF TGTGCCAGCAGCTTTAGTAGCGGGAGGGTAACAGATACGCAGTATTTT
15 NA NA TRBJ2-5 TRBV7-6 CASSLANGMEETQYF TGTGCCAGCAGCTTAGCGAACGGGATGGAGGAGACCCAGTACTTC